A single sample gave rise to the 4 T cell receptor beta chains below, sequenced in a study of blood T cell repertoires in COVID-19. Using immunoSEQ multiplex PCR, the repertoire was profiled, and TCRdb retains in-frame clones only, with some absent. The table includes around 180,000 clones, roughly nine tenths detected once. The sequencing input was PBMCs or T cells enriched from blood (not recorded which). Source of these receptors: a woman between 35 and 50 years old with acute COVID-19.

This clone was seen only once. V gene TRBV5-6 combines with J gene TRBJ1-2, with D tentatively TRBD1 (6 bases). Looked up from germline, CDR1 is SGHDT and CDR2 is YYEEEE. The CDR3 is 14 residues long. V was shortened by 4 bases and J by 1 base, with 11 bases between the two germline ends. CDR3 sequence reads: CASSEGHLNYGYTF. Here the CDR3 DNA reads TGTGCCAGCAGCGAGGGACACCTTAACTATGGCTACACCTTC.

CDR3 protein: CASSEWGGRRGFEKLFF. DNA for the CDR3: TGTGCCAGCAGTGAATGGGGGGGTCGGAGAGGTTTTGAAAAACTGTTTTTT. The chain has TRBV2 and TRBJ1-4; TRBD1 might be the D (5 bases). This CDR3 region has 17 residues. V was shortened by 2 bases and J by 7 bases, with 20 bases between the two germline ends. CDR1 is SNHLY and CDR2 is FYNNEI in the germline V gene.

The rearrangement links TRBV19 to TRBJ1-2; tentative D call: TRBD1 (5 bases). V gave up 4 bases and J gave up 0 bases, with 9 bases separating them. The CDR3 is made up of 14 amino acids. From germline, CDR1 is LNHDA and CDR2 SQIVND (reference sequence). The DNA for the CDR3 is TGTGCCAGTAGTAACAGGCGAGCTAACTATGGCTACACCTTC. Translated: CASSNRRANYGYTF.

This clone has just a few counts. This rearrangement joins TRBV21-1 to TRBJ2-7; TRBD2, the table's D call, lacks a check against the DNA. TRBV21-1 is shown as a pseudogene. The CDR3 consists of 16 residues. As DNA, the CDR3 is TGTGCCAGCACCCTTCGGGAGGGCGGTACTTCCTACGAGCAGTACTTC. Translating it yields CASTLREGGTSYEQYF.